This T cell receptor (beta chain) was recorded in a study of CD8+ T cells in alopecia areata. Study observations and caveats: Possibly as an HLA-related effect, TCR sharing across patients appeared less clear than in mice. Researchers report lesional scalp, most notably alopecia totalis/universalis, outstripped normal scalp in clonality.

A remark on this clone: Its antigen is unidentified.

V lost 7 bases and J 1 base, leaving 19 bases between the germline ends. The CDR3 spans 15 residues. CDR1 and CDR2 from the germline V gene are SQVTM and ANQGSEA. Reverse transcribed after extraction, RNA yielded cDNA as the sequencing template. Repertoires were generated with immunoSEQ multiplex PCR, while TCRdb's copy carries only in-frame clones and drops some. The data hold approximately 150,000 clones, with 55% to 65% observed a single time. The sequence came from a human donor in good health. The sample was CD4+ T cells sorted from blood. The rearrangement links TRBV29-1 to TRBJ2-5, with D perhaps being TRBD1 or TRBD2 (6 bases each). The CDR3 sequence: CSGTLGGTIQETQYF. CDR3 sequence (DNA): TGCAGCGGTACCCTCGGGGGCACTATCCAAGAGACCCAGTACTTC. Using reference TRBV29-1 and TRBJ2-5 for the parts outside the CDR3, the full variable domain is SAVISQKPSRDICQRGTSLTIQCQVDSQVTMMFWYRQQPGQSLTLIATANQGSEATYESGFVIDKFPISRPNLTFSTLTVSNMSPEDSSIYLCSGTLGGTIQETQYFGPGTRLLVL.